This T cell receptor beta chain was identified during a study of stem cell transplantation in POMP-related autoinflammatory disease. Study-wide background: Pre-transplant patients had naive-skewed CD4+ T cells and few CD8+ T cells.

Prominent immunodeficiency with autoinflammation defined PRAID. TCRdb keeps only in-frame clones here, not all; method: immunoSEQ multiplex PCR. Of some 29,000 clones in the sample, around 88% are singletons; the top ten hold 0.55% to 0.9%. CDR3 length: 14 amino acids. The germline V gene has CDR1 PRHDT and CDR2 FYEKMQ (reference sequence). V dropped 3 bases and J dropped 6; count of bases not matched to a gene: 6. Material: CD4+ T cells from PBMCs, obtained before stem cell transplantation. The receptor was derived from a human donor with POMP-related autoinflammation and immune dysregulation (PRAID). V and J are TRBV13 and TRBJ2-5, with 8 bases matching TRBD1. Here the CDR3 reads CASSFPGQGQTQYF. DNA of the CDR3: TGTGCCAGCAGCTTCCCCGGACAGGGCCAGACCCAGTACTTC.